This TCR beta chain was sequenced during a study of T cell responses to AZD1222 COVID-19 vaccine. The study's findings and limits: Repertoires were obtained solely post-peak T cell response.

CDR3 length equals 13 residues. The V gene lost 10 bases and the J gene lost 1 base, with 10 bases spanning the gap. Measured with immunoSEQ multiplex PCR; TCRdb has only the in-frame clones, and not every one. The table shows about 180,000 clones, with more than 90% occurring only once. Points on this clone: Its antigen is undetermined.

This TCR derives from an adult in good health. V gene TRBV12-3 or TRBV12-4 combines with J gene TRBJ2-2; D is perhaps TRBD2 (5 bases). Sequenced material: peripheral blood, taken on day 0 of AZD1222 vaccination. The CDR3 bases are TGTGCCACCGGGGTTCGGAACACCGGGGAGCTGTTTTTT. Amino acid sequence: CATGVRNTGELFF.